The 25 T cell receptor beta chains presented below share a single source sample, sequenced in a study of identical twins (TCRdb year 2016). Library preparation used 5' RACE. For sequencing, an Illumina HiSeq 2000 was employed. Starting from the raw public reads, TCRdb applied fastp trimming at Q25, assembled clones with MiXCR and retained in-frame beta chains. Here each entry gathers all rows of one CDR3 protein and keeps the most common genes and DNA. The sample data list fewer than 450,000 distinct CDR3 sequences, and roughly 10% of these were observed just once. Roughly 9% of the sample is in the top ten clones. Sequenced input: naive T cells sorted from blood. Per the publication, the cell subset or site label means: cells isolated with a human naive T-cell isolation kit. The receptors here all came from a woman between 45 and 65 years old in good health.

This clonotype was picked up many times. V and J are TRBV4-1 and TRBJ2-3; D gene uncertain. The length of the CDR3 is 14 residues. The V gene lost 4 bases and the J gene lost 5 bases, with 13 bases spanning the gap. Germline-derived CDR1 and CDR2 are MGHRA and YSYEKL. For the CDR3, the DNA is TGCGCCAGCAGCCGTACGGGCCCACTAGATACGCAGTATTTT. It codes for CASSRTGPLDTQYF.

This clonotype appeared once. The chain is built from TRBV6-2 or TRBV6-3 and TRBJ2-3, with D possibly matching TRBD2 (6 bases). The germline V gene has CDR1 MNHEY and CDR2 SVGEGT. V lost 7 bases to trimming and J lost 4 bases, with 15 bases between them. CDR3 size: 14 residues. The DNA of the CDR3 is TGTGCCAGCAACCGCGGAGGGCCAGCAGATACGCAGTATTTT. Its translation is CASNRGGPADTQYF.

This clonotype was counted ten times or more. The chain joins TRBV29-1 to TRBJ2-7, with D possibly matching TRBD2 (5 bases). The V end lost 1 base, the J end lost 6 bases, and 10 bases lay between the germline ends. The CDR3 spans 12 residues. The germline gives CDR1 SQVTM, CDR2 ANQGSEA. The CDR3, as DNA: TGCAGCGTTGAAGCCAGAGGGCTCGAGCAGTACTTC. Its translation is CSVEARGLEQYF.

At least ten counts were recorded for this clonotype. V usage is TRBV4-1 and J usage is TRBJ2-1; D tentatively fits TRBD1 or TRBD2 (5 bases each). This CDR3 contains 15 residues. Trimming took off 0 bases at V and 5 bases at J, with 11 bases between the two ends. The germline V gene has CDR1 MGHRA and CDR2 YSYEKL. The CDR3 region is CASSQEGWGNNEQFF. The CDR3 DNA sequence: TGCGCCAGCAGCCAAGAGGGGTGGGGGAACAATGAGCAGTTCTTC.

V usage is TRBV11-2 and J usage is TRBJ2-1, with TRBD2 matching over 8 bases. The CDR3 has 19 residues. Losses at the gene ends were 1 base for V and 5 bases for J; bases not matched to a gene: 16. Germline V gene lookup returns CDR1 SGHAT and CDR2 FQNNGV. DNA of the CDR3: TGTGCCAGCAGCTTAGTTCCCCTTGGGGCGGGAGGACGAAACAATGAGCAGTTCTTC. This gives the protein CASSLVPLGAGGRNNEQFF. The full variable domain, in which reference TRBV11-2 and TRBJ2-1 provide the parts outside the CDR3, is EAGVAQSPRYKIIEKRQSVAFWCNPISGHATLYWYQQILGQGPKLLIQFQNNGVVDDSQLPKDRFSAERLKGVDSTLKIQPAKLEDSAVYLCASSLVPLGAGGRNNEQFFGPGTRLTVL.

This clonotype came up a few times. The V gene is TRBV11-3, the J gene TRBJ2-7, with D possibly matching TRBD1 (5 bases). Germline loops: CDR1 SGHNT, CDR2 YENEEA. CDR3 length: 13 residues. Trimming cost V 5 bases and J 3 bases, with 11 bases left between them. CDR3 bases: TGTGCCAGCAGCCACAGGCTAATCTACGAGCAGTACTTC. Translation gives CASSHRLIYEQYF.

This rearrangement joins TRBV7-2 to TRBJ2-7; D possibly matches TRBD1 or TRBD2 (5 bases each). V was clipped by 5 bases and J by 1 base, with 15 bases between them. Germline lookup yields CDR1 SGHTA and CDR2 FQGNSA. The CDR3 runs 15 residues. CDR3 nucleotide sequence: TGTGCCAGCAGCCTAGACGGTGGGGGATCCTACGAGCAGTACTTC. Translated, it gives CASSLDGGGSYEQYF.

This clonotype occurred a few times. This rearrangement joins TRBV12-3 or TRBV12-4 to TRBJ2-7, with D maybe TRBD1 (5 bases). The CDR3 has 13 amino acids. V gave up 1 base and J gave up 4 bases, with 8 bases separating them. The CDR3 DNA is TGTGCCAGCAGTTTAGTAGGGGTTTACGAGCAGTACGTC. Encoded protein: CASSLVGVYEQYV.

This clonotype was picked up many times. The chain recombines TRBV5-1 with TRBJ1-1, with D unclear. The germline V gene encodes CDR1 SGHRS and CDR2 YFSETQ. V was cut by 4 bases and J by 3 bases, with 16 bases left in between. The CDR3 sequence is 15 residues long. CDR3 region: CASSDERGPYTEAFF. The DNA of the CDR3 is TGCGCCAGCAGCGATGAAAGAGGGCCGTACACTGAAGCTTTCTTT.

This clonotype was observed a handful of times. The chain couples TRBV29-1 to TRBJ1-4; 11 nucleotides match TRBD1. The CDR3 consists of 15 residues. The germline CDR1 and CDR2 sequences are SQVTM and ANQGSEA. The ends lost 6 bases at V and 8 bases at J; junction bases unmatched: 11. The CDR3 DNA reads as TGCAGCGTGCAAAGATCCGGGACAGGGGGGGAAAAACTGTTTTTT. Translation: CSVQRSGTGGEKLFF.

This clonotype was seen repeatedly, ten times or more. The gene calls are TRBV12-3 or TRBV12-4 and TRBJ2-1, with TRBD1 as a possible D gene (6 bases). Deletions cut 3 bases from V and 6 bases from J, with 15 bases between. The CDR3 spans 15 residues. CDR3 region: CASSFLGQGSNEQFF. Written as DNA, the CDR3 is TGTGCCAGCAGTTTTTTAGGGCAGGGGTCCAATGAGCAGTTCTTC.

This clonotype was counted between two and nine times. V and J are TRBV12-3 or TRBV12-4 and TRBJ2-2, with D perhaps assigned TRBD1 or TRBD2 (5 bases each). There are 15 residues in the CDR3. Between the trimmed V and J ends, which lost 3 bases and 7 bases, there was a span of 15 bases. CDR3 in DNA: TGTGCCAGCAGTTTTCTCGGGGACCGAAGCGGGGAGCTGTTTTTT. Its protein is CASSFLGDRSGELFF.

This clonotype turned up a few times. This sequence joins TRBV27 and TRBJ1-5; D perhaps matches TRBD1 (6 bases). The V gene's germline CDR1 is MNHEY and CDR2 SMNVEV (reference sequence). The CDR3 spans 14 residues. V was trimmed by 3 bases and J by 1 base, leaving 7 bases between them. This CDR3 is CASSFQGSNQPQHF. CDR3 sequence (DNA): TGTGCCAGCAGTTTCCAGGGGAGCAATCAGCCCCAGCATTTT.

This clonotype was seen at least ten times. The CDR3 nucleotides are TGTGCCAGCAGCTTACAGCGGGAGATCAACAATGAGCAGTTCTTC. It yields the protein CASSLQREINNEQFF. This chain connects TRBV7-9 to TRBJ2-1, with 8 positions matching TRBD2. In germline, CDR1 is SEHNR, CDR2 FQNEAQ (reference sequence). This CDR3 has 15 residues. With 2 bases clipped from V and 5 bases from J, the junction kept 5 bases outside the gene matches.

The chain recombines TRBV4-1 with TRBJ1-3; 10 nucleotides match TRBD1. This CDR3 comprises 18 residues. CDR1 MGHRA and CDR2 YSYEKL come from the germline V gene. Trimming took 0 bases from V and 4 from J; bases not matched to a gene: 9. This CDR3 is CASSQEAGGTGVGNTIYF. In DNA form, the CDR3 reads TGCGCCAGCAGCCAAGAAGCTGGCGGGACAGGGGTCGGAAACACCATATATTTT.

V gene TRBV27 combines with J gene TRBJ1-5; D is perhaps TRBD1 (5 bases). Germline CDR1 and CDR2: MNHEY and SMNVEV (reference sequence). The CDR3 is 15 amino acids. Trimming removed 5 bases at V and 4 bases at J, with 15 bases between. CDR3 sequence reads: CASSPYGGRNQPQHF. CDR3 DNA: TGTGCCAGCAGTCCTTACGGGGGTCGGAATCAGCCCCAGCATTTT.

In DNA form, the CDR3 reads TGTGCCAGCAGTCTCGGACAGGCGAGTGGGTATGGCTACACCTTC. This sequence encodes CASSLGQASGYGYTF. This chain connects TRBV27 to TRBJ1-2, with 7 bases identical to TRBD1. The CDR3 loop spans 15 amino acids. The V gene end was trimmed by 5 bases and the J gene end by 5 bases; junction bases not matched to a gene: 11. The germline CDR1 and CDR2 sequences are MNHEY and SMNVEV (reference sequence).

The chain uses TRBV12-3 or TRBV12-4 and TRBJ2-2, with D possibly matching TRBD2 (6 bases). The CDR3 covers 15 residues. The V end was cut by 5 bases, the J end by 4 bases, with 14 bases between. CDR3 bases: TGTGCCAGCAGTCATCGGGAGCAGGTCACCGGGGAGCTGTTTTTT. It yields the protein CASSHREQVTGELFF.

This chain joins TRBV5-1 and TRBJ2-2; possible D gene TRBD2, 6 bases. V lost 4 bases, J lost 6 bases, and 19 bases lay in between. Germline V gene sequence: CDR1 SGHRS, CDR2 YFSETQ. CDR3 length: 16 residues. The CDR3 spells CASSPPGREWSGELFF. As DNA, the CDR3 is TGCGCCAGCAGCCCCCCGGGGCGGGAATGGTCCGGGGAGCTGTTTTTT.

Ten or more counts support this clonotype. This chain links TRBV3-1 with TRBJ1-1; no clear D gene. Germline V gene sequence: CDR1 LGHDT, CDR2 YNNKEL (reference sequence). CDR3 size: 14 residues. The V end lost 0 bases, the J end lost 8 bases, and 13 bases lay between the germline ends. The CDR3 loop is CASSQEGINGEAFF. As DNA, the CDR3 is TGTGCCAGCAGCCAAGAGGGGATAAATGGGGAAGCTTTCTTT. Complete variable domain (other parts from reference TRBV3-1 and TRBJ1-1): DTAVSQTPKYLVTQMGNDKSIKCEQNLGHDTMYWYKQDSKKFLKIMFSYNNKELIINETVPNRFSPKSPDKAHLNLHINSLELGDSAVYFCASSQEGINGEAFFGQGTRLTVV.

This clonotype was detected only a few times. The CDR3 nucleotides read TGCGCCAGCAGCTGGTACGGTCTAGCTGTAGGATCCTACAATGAGCAGTTCTTC. It specifies CASSWYGLAVGSYNEQFF. The chain uses TRBV5-1 and TRBJ2-1; a weak D match, TRBD2 (5 bases). Germline V gene lookup returns CDR1 SGHRS and CDR2 YFSETQ. V lost 3 bases to trimming and J lost 1 base, with 20 bases between them. CDR3 length: 18 amino acids.

The table lists this clonotype with a few counts. The V call is TRBV27, the J call TRBJ2-5, with TRBD1 matching 7 bases. V was pared by 4 bases and J by 4 bases, with 15 bases of the junction left unmatched. In germline, CDR1 is MNHEY, CDR2 SMNVEV (reference sequence). CDR3 length equals 17 residues. Here the CDR3 DNA reads TGTGCCAGCAGTTCAAGGGGGCCGGGCCTCCGAGGAGAGACCCAGTACTTC. Translation gives CASSSRGPGLRGETQYF.

This clonotype occurred many times. The rearrangement joins TRBV10-2 to TRBJ2-3, with 8 bases fitting TRBD1. The germline CDR1 and CDR2 sequences are WSHSY and SAAADI. CDR3 length: 13 amino acids. V lost 9 bases and J lost 1; bases outside the gene matches: 3. The CDR3 DNA reads as TGCGCCAGATCCAGGGGGCGCACAGATACGCAGTATTTT. Protein product: CARSRGRTDTQYF.

The chain recombines TRBV6-5 with TRBJ1-6, with D possibly being TRBD1 (6 bases). The CDR3 length is 14 residues. Germline CDR1 is MNHEY and CDR2 is SVGAGI. V was cut by 6 bases and J by 6 bases, with 12 bases left in between. In nucleotides, the CDR3 is TGTGCCAGCAGATCGGTAGGGGGTAATTCACCCCTCCACTTT. Protein sequence: CASRSVGGNSPLHF.

The table lists this clonotype with a few counts. The chain employs TRBV4-1 and TRBJ2-5; tentatively, D is TRBD1 or TRBD2 (5 bases each). Germline-derived CDR1 and CDR2 are MGHRA and YSYEKL. V gave up 2 bases and J gave up 4 bases, with 14 bases separating them. There are 15 residues in the CDR3. The DNA of the CDR3 is TGCGCCAGCAGCCAAATTGGGACCGCTAGAGAGACCCAGTACTTC. This sequence encodes CASSQIGTARETQYF.